This T cell receptor beta chain originates from a study of cytomegalovirus exposure and HLA in healthy donors (TCRdb year 2017). Looking at the study overall: According to an earlier analysis of several hundred of the donors, about 179 million T cells yielded 100 million or so unique TCR beta sequences and 276 Gb of sequence data. Around 300 gigabases of sequencing data and 80 million or so unique TCR sequences were included in an early release covering roughly 600 HLA-typed donors. Of the approximately 400 genotyped donors, 65% to 90% fell in the genetic ancestry cluster associated with self-reported Caucasian donors. The study aimed to test whether cataloging public T cell receptors could reveal signatures of past pathogen exposure. The T cell repertoires of under 700 subjects were profiled by immunosequencing and related to cytomegalovirus serostatus. A separate validation cohort of approximately 130 different subjects was used in addition to the approximately 700-subject first cohort. High-throughput TCR immunosequencing, statistical association of individual TCRs with disease status, and machine learning were combined to predict cytomegalovirus infection status. To study patterns of TCR occurrence, a later analysis re-analyzed previously published TCR beta repertoires from under 750 donors and added high-resolution HLA genotyping. The later analysis used no new phenotypic data to find candidate immune exposures, relying instead on TCR beta sequences and their occurrence across donors. An earlier analysis of some 500 of the donors applied high-throughput TCR beta sequencing to assess whether each TCR beta V gene segment acted as functional or pseudogenic. Donor age, sex, ethnicity and CMV serostatus were compiled together with the repertoire data. Genome-wide SNP genotypes for about 65% of the 666 donors were used in a later genetic analysis, which treated that subset as a discovery cohort. Every discovery cohort repertoire had been produced on one sequencing platform. Class I and class II HLA loci were covered by the typing at four-digit resolution. Typing coverage varied by locus: 629-630 donors for A, B, C, DRB1 and DQB1; approximately 520 for DQA1; around 570 for DPA1; fewer than 480 for DPB1. Four to six DR-DQ haplotypes were handled as single units for association and clustering, since linkage in the cohort was strong. Among some 400 genotyped donors of the cohort, an average of about 240,000 unique TCR beta nucleotide sequences was sequenced per donor, of which 15% to 20% were non-productive.

The cohort comprised some 730 healthy bone marrow donors. Cohort members were all nominally healthy when sampled, although unrecorded immune exposures were likely present. The donor was CMV seronegative and belonged to the group of 350 to 400 seronegative cohort members. A peripheral blood sample was provided by each donor, and peripheral blood mononuclear cells were used for TCR beta sequencing. The Qiagen DNeasy Blood Extraction Kit was used to extract genomic DNA from the blood cell samples. There are 15 amino acids in the CDR3, from cysteine to phenylalanine inclusive. This entry keeps only the CDR3 DNA: 45 bases, framed from base 1. Sequences WNHNN (CDR1) and SYGVQD (CDR2) are obtained from the germline V gene (reference sequence). V has 3 bases trimmed and J has 0 bases trimmed; junction bases matching no gene number 2. Results and caveats for the whole study, not just this receptor: A cluster of highly shared sequence variants was judged likely to represent a technical artifact of the sequencing pipeline. In a later analysis, some 18,000 TCR beta sequences were associated with specific HLA alleles at a false discovery rate of 0.05. A later analysis reported that several top co-occurrence clusters appeared linked to parvovirus B19, influenza, CMV and Epstein-Barr virus. Most TCR sequences were seen in very few donors, while some public TCRs were found in many individuals. In vitro tests confirmed that a few of the cytomegalovirus-associated TCR beta chains recognize cytomegalovirus antigens. In the study, some 180 TCR beta chains were listed as associated with cytomegalovirus. The classifier was reported to diagnose cytomegalovirus status with high specificity and sensitivity in both the original and validation cohorts. A later analysis found that TCR association rates varied across HLA loci, with DRB1 alleles showing the most associated TCRs and HLA-C alleles the fewest. HLA typing was unavailable for some donors at each locus, so association tests used only the typed subset. The cohort was sequenced for TCR beta chains only, and without alpha or paired-chain data the features that could be detected were limited. An association between a missense DCLRE1C variant and V-gene and J-gene trimming of TCR beta chains was found in a later genetic analysis and replicated in an independent cohort. When HLA alleles, especially DR and DQ, strongly co-occurred, attributing TCR associations to individual alleles was difficult. Correlated functional status among segregating V segments might be attributable to linkage disequilibrium, but an unknown experimental factor could not be ruled out. Presence/absence analyses assumed roughly uniform sequencing depth across donors, an assumption that may not hold. A later genetic analysis reported fewer N-insertions in productive TCRs among donors in an Asian-associated ancestry cluster than the approximately 700-donor mean. Because the 87-base-pair reads could not distinguish some IMGT-functional V segments, including TRBV6-2 and TRBV6-3, those segments were excluded. In a later analysis, HLA-associated TCR beta chains were found to be more clonally expanded and to have lower generation probabilities than equally common non-associated chains. A further reported finding was that TCR beta sequences accurately predicted the HLA-A and HLA-B alleles for most subjects in the first cohort. Because counts were too low, about 18 rarely observed V segments, including chromosome 9 orphons, were excluded from the earlier analysis of some 590 of the donors. An earlier analysis of approximately 570 of the donors showed that most TCR beta V segments appeared in productive rearrangements either about 87% or about 30% of the time, which broadly matched IMGT annotations. The authors suggested that the approach could potentially be extended to other disease states and immunological phenotypes. The only immune exposure information available for the cohort was CMV serostatus. In a later analysis, most CMV-associated TCR beta chains were found to appear HLA-restricted, with HLA associations seemingly driven largely by CMV exposure.

This clone was seen only once. Its antigen is not yet known. Only one base separates this from a far larger clonotype, so it likely reflects a read error. Libraries were constructed by the immunoSEQ multiplex PCR assay. The multiplex PCR relied on a mix of 60 forward primers for TCR Vbeta segments and 13 reverse primers for TCR Jbeta segments. The CDR3 region of rearranged TCR beta genes was amplified from genomic DNA by a multiplex PCR assay. Amplified TCR beta libraries were sequenced as 87-base-pair reads on the Illumina HiSeq System. The paper's data handling went like this. A later analysis tallied around 87 million unique TCR beta chains across the 666 repertoires, and approximately 9.9 million of those chains were shared by two or more donors. Raw reads were error-corrected and collapsed into unique sequences with a nearest-neighbor algorithm that merged closely related sequences to remove PCR and sequencing errors. To assign V, D and J gene segments, CDR3 sequences were aligned to IMGT reference sequences. Each retained sequence needed at least a six-nucleotide match to both a V gene segment and a J gene segment. Rearrangements were classified as productive when the CDR3 lacked stop codons and remained in frame with V and J, and all other rearrangements were classified as non-productive. Following IMGT convention, CDR3 was defined as the stretch from the second conserved V-encoded cysteine up to the conserved J-encoded phenylalanine. In an earlier analysis of 500 to 650 of the donors, sequences lacking an unambiguous match to a single V gene segment were excluded. In an earlier analysis of roughly 600 of the donors, a V segment was called functional when productive rearrangements were above 56.7%, and segregating when the standard deviation between donors exceeded 5%. A statistical classification framework was built to diagnose cytomegalovirus status from the catalog of TCR beta chain sequences. In a later analysis, V and J genes were assigned by comparing TCR nucleotide sequences against IMGT/GENE-DB human TR gene sequences. In a later analysis, CDR3 sequences and most-parsimonious VDJ recombination scenarios were assigned using the TCRdist pipeline. A later analysis defined each TCR beta chain by its CDR3 amino acid sequence plus V-gene family, and excluded reads lacking a unique V-gene family. In a later analysis, around 650 highly shared, low-generation-probability nucleotide sequences were removed to address suspected cross-contamination and a sequencing artifact. For each public chain, a later analysis derived a clonal expansion index from normalized ranks of inferred template counts within each repertoire. Generation probabilities in a later analysis came from a VDJ recombination model fitted to out-of-frame rearrangements, and those results were checked against IGoR. In a later analysis, hypergeometric tests were used to score TCR-TCR, TCR-HLA and TCR-CMV co-occurrence, with a repertoire-size bias correction applied to TCR pairs. In a later analysis, false discovery rates were estimated by permuting HLA or CMV assignments 20 times. In a later analysis, co-occurring TCRs were grouped with DBSCAN, and TCRdist sequence similarity was added when clustering was performed within HLA-allele-positive subsets. Repertoires with fewer than 30,000 or more than 120,000 public chains, plus five repertoires with anomalous nucleotide sharing, were excluded from co-occurrence clustering. This is the immuneACCESS table as TCRdb keeps it, with only in-frame sequences that have V and J called. A part of the clones is gone; compared with another copy, unresolved V genes explain less than half, and the rest is unexplained. Clonal size and the V and J genes are those of that table, whereas D and trimming came from the DNA. The sample table shows about 140,000 clones, and roughly three quarters are seen once. The ten largest clones take up roughly 2% of the sample.

The chain joins TRBV10-1 to TRBJ2-3; TRBD2 agrees with 8 junctional bases. The specimen sequenced was PBMCs. The sequence came from a man aged 25-45 years in good health and CMV-seronegative. The sequenced DNA: TGCGCCAGCAGTGACTCTAGCGGGAGCACAGATACGCAGTATTTT. The translation is CASSDSSGSTDTQYF.